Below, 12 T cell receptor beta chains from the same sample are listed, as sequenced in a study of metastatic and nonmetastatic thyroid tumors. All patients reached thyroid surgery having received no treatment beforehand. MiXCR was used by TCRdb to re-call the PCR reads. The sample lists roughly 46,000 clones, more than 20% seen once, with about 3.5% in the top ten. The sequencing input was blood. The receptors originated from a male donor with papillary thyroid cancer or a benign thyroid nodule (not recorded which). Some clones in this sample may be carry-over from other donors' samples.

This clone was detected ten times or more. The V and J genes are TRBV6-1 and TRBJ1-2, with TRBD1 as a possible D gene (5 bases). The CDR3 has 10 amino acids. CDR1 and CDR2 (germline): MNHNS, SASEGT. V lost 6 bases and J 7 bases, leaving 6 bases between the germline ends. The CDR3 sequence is CASRQGGYTF. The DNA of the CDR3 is TGTGCCAGCAGGCAGGGTGGCTACACCTTC.

CDR3 nucleotides: TGTGCCTGGAGCACACAGGGGCGGGCTTTCTTT. Translated: CAWSTQGRAFF. This chain uses TRBV30 with TRBJ1-1; TRBD1 matches 7 bases. V was clipped by 3 bases and J by 11 bases; unmatched bases: 6. This CDR3 has 11 amino acids. Germline loops: CDR1 GTSNPN, CDR2 SVGIG (reference sequence).

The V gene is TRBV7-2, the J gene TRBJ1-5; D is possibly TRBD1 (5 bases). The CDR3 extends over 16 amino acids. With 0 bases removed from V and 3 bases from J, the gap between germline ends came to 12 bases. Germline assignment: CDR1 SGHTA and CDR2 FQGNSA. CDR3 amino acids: CASSLALTVVNQPQHF. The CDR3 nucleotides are TGTGCCAGCAGCTTAGCCCTGACAGTAGTCAATCAGCCCCAGCATTTT.

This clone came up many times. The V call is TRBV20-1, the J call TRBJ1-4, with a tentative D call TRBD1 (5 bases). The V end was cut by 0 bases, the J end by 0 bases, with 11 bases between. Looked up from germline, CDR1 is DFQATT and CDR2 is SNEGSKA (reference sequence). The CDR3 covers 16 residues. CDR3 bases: TGCAGTGCTAGAGATGCGACAGCCACAACTAATGAAAAACTGTTTTTT. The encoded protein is CSARDATATTNEKLFF.

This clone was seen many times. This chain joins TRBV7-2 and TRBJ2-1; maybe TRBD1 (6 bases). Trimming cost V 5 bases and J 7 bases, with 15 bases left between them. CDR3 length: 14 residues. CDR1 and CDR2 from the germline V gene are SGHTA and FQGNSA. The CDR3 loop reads CASSPTWGRNEQFF. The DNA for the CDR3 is TGTGCCAGCAGCCCAACGTGGGGGCGGAATGAGCAGTTCTTC. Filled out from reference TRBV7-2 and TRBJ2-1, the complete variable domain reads GAGVSQSPSNKVTEKGKDVELRCDPISGHTALYWYRQSLGQGLEFLIYFQGNSAPDKSGLPSDRFSAERTGGSVSTLTIQRTQQEDSAVYLCASSPTWGRNEQFFGPGTRLTVL.

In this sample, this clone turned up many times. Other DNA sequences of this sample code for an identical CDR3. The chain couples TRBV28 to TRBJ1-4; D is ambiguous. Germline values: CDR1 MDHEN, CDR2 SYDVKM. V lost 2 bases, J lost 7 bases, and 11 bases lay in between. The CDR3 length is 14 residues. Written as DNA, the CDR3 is TGTGCCAGCAGTTTAGCAGGAGCCTCTGAAAAACTGTTTTTT. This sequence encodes CASSLAGASEKLFF.

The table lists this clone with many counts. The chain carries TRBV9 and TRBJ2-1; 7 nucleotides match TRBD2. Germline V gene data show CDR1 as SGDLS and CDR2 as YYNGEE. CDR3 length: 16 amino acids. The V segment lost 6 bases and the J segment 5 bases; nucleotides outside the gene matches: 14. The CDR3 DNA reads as TGTGCCAGCACCCCTTGGGGGGGGGAGTCCCACAATGAGCAGTTCTTC. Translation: CASTPWGGESHNEQFF.

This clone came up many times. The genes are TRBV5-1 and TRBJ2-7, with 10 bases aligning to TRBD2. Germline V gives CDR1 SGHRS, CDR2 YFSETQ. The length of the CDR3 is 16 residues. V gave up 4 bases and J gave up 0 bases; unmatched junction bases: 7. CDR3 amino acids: CASSGGTSDNSYEQYF. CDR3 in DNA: TGCGCCAGCAGCGGGGGGACTAGCGATAACTCCTACGAGCAGTACTTC. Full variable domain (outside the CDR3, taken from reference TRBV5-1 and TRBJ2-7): KAGVTQTPRYLIKTRGQQVTLSCSPISGHRSVSWYQQTPGQGLQFLFEYFSETQRNKGNFPGRFSGRQFSNSRSEMNVSTLELGDSALYLCASSGGTSDNSYEQYFGPGTRLTVT.

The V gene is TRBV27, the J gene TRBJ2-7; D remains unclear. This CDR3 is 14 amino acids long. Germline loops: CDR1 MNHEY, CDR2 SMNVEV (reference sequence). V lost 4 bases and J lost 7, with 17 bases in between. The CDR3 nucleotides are TGTGCCAGCAGTTCCACTTCTAGGGTTAGGGAGCAGTACTTC. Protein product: CASSSTSRVREQYF.

This CDR3 reads CASSLRLSLVTARWGYTF. CDR3 DNA: TGTGCCAGCAGTTTAAGGCTCTCTTTAGTGACAGCTCGATGGGGCTACACCTTC. V is TRBV12-3 or TRBV12-4 and J is TRBJ1-2, with D possibly TRBD1 on 5 matching bases. The CDR3 contains 18 residues. V lost 2 bases, J lost 8 bases, and 27 bases lay in between.

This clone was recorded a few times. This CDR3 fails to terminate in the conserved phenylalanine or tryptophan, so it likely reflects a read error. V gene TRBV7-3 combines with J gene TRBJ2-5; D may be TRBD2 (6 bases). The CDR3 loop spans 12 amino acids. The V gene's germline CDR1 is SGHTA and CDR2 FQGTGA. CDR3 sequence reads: CSSLRGSETQYV. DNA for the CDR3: TGTTCCTCGCTTCGGGGGAGCGAGACCCAGTACGTC.

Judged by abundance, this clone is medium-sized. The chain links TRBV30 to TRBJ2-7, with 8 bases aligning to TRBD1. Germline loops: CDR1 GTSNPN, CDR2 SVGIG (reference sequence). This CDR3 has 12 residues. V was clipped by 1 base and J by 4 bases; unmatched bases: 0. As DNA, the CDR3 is TGTGCCTGGAGTGGGACAGGGTACGAGCAGTACTTC. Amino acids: CAWSGTGYEQYF. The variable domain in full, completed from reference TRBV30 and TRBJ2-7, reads SQTIHQWPATLVQPVGSPLSLECTVEGTSNPNLYWYRQAAGRGLQLLFYSVGIGQISSEVPQNLSASRPQDRQFILSSKKLLLSDSGFYLCAWSGTGYEQYFGPGTRLTVT.